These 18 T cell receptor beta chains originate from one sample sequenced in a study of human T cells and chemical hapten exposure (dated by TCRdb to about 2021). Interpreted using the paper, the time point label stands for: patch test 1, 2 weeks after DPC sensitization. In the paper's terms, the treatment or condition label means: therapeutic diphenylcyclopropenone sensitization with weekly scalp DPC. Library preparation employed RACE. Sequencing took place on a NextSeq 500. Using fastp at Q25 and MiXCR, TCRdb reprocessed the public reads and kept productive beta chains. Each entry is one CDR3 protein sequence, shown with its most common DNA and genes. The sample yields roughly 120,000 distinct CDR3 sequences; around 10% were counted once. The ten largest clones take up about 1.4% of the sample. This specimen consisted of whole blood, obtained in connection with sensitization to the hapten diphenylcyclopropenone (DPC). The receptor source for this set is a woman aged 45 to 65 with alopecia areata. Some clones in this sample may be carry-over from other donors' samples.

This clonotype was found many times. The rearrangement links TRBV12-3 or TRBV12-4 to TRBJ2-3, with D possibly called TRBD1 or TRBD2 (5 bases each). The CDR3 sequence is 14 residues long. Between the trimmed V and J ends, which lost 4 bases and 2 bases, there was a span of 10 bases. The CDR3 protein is CASSYRGTTDTQYF. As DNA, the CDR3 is TGTGCCAGCAGTTATAGAGGGACCACAGATACGCAGTATTTT.

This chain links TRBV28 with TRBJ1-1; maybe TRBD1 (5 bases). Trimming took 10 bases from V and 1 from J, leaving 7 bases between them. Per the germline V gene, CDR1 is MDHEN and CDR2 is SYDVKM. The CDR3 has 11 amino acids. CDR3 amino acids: CAIGGNTEAFF. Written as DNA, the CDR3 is TGTGCCATCGGGGGGAACACTGAAGCTTTCTTT.

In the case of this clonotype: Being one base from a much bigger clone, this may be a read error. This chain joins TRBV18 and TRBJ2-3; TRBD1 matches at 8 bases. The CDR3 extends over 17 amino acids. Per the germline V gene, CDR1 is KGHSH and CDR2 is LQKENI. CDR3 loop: CDSSPQAPGQGTDTQYF. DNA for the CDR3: TGTGACAGCTCACCACAGGCACCGGGACAGGGCACAGATACGCAGTATTTT.

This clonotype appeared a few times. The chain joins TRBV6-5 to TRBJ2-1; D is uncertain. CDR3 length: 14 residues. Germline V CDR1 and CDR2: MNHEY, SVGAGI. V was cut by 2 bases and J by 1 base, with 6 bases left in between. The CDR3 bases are TGTGCCAGCAGTTACGCCCAGTCCTACAATGAGCAGTTCTTC. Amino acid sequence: CASSYAQSYNEQFF.

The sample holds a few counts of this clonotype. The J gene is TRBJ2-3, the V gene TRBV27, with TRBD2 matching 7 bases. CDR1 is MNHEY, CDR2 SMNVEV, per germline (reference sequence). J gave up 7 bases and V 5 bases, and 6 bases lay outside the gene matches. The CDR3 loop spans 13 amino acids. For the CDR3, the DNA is TGTGCCAGCAGTCGCGGGAGAGGGTATACGCAGTATTTT. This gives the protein CASSRGRGYTQYF.

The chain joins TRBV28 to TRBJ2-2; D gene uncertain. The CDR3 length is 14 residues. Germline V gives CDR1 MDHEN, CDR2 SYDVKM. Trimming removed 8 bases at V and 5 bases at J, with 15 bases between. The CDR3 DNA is TGTGCCAGCCTCGACGGCGGTAGGACCGGGGAGCTGTTTTTT. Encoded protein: CASLDGGRTGELFF.

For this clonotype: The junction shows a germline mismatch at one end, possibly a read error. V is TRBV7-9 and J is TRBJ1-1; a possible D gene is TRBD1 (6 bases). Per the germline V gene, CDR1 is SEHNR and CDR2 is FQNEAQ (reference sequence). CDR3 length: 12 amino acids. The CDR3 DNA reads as TGTGCCAGCAGACGCGGGGGCACTAAAGCTTTCTTT. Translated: CASRRGGTKAFF. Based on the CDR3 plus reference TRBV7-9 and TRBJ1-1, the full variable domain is DTGVSQNPRHKITKRGQNVTFRCDPISEHNRLYWYRQTLGQGPEFLTYFQNEAQLEKSRLLSDRFSAERPKGSFSTLEIQRTEQGDSAMYLCASRRGGTKAFFGQGTRLTVV.

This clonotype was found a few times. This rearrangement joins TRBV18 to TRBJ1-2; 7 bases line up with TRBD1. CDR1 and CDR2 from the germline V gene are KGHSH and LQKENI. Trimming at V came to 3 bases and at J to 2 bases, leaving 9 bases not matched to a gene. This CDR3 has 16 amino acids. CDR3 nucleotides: TGTGCCAGCTCACCGGTTACCGGAGGGGGCAACTATGGCTACACCTTC. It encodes CASSPVTGGGNYGYTF.

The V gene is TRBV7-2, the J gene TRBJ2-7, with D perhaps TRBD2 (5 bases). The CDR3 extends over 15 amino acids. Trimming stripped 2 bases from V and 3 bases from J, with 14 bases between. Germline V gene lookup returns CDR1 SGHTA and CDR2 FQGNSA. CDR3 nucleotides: TGTGCCAGCAGCTTACGGGATCCGGCGCGCTACGAGCAGTACTTC. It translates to CASSLRDPARYEQYF.

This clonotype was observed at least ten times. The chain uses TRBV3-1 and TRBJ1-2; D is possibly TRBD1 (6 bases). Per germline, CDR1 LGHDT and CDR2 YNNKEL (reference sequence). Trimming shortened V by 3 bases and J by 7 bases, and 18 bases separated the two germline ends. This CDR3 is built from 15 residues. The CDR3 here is CASSQEGTRFSGYTF. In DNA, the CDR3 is TGTGCCAGCAGCCAGGAAGGGACACGGTTCTCTGGCTACACCTTC.

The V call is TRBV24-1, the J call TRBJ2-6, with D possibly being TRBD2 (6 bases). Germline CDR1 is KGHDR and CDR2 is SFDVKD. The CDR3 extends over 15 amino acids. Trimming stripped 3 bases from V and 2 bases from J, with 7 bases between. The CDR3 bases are TGTGCCACCAGTGATCGGACTACTGGGGCCAACGTCCTGACTTTC. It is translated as CATSDRTTGANVLTF.

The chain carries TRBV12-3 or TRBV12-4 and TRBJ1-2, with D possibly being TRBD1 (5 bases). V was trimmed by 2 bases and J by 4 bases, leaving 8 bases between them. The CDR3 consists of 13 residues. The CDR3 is CASSLQGPYGYTF. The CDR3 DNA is TGTGCCAGCAGTTTACAGGGTCCCTATGGCTACACCTTC.

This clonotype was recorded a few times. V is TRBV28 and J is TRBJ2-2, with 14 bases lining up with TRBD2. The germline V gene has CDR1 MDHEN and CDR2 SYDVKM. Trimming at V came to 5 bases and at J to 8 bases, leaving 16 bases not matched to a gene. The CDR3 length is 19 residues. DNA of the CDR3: TGTGCCAGCAGTGACCTTGGGACTAGCGGGAGATCTTTGAGGGGGGAGCTGTTTTTT. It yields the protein CASSDLGTSGRSLRGELFF.

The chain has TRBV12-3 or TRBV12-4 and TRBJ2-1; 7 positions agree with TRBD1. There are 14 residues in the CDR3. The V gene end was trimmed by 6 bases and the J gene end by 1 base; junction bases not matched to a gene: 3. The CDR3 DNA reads TGTGCCAGCAGCAGGACAGGTTCCTACAATGAGCAGTTCTTC. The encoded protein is CASSRTGSYNEQFF.

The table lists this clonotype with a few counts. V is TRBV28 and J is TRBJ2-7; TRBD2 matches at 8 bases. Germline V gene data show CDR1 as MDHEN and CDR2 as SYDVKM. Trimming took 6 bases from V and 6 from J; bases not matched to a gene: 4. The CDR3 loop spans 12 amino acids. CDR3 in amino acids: CASRQTSGEQYF. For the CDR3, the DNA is TGTGCCAGCAGACAAACTAGCGGCGAGCAGTACTTC.

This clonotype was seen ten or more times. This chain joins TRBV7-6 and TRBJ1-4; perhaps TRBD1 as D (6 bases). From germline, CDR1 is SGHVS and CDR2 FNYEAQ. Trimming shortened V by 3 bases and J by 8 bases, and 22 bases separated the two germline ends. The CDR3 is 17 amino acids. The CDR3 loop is CASSLDRAGTKGEKLFF. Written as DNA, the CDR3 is TGTGCCAGCAGCTTGGACAGAGCGGGGACTAAGGGAGAAAAACTGTTTTTT.

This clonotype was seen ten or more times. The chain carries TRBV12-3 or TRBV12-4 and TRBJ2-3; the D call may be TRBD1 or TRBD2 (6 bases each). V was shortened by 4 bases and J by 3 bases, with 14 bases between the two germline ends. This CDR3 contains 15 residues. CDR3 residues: CASSWPGGGTDTQYF. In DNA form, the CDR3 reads TGTGCCAGCAGTTGGCCTGGAGGGGGGACAGATACGCAGTATTTT.

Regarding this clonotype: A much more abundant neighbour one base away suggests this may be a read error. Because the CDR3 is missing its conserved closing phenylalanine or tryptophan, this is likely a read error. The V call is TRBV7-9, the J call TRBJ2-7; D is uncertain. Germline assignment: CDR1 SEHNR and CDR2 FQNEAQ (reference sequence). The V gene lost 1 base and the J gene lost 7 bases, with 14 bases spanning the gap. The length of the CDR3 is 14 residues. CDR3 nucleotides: TGTGCCAGCAGCTTAGGGTCACGGTACCAGGAGCAGTACCTC. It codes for CASSLGSRYQEQYL.